The entry that follows covers one T cell receptor beta chain sequence. The target antigen is unknown. The sample is drawn from a study of shared clonotypes between healthy human individuals. The study, taken as a whole, reports: Sorted-subset samples were not fully sequenced, rarefaction indicated.

Participating donors were healthy, HIV-negative adults free of recent acute infections or vaccinations. Naive CD45RA+ and memory CD45RA-negative subsets were split from CD4+ cells. Trimming stripped 6 bases from V and 10 bases from J, with 19 bases between. This CDR3 is 14 amino acids long. Germline V gene lookup returns CDR1 SGHAT and CDR2 FQNNGV. The material for each subset, its genomic DNA, was split evenly across several immunoSEQ plates. Sequencing used immunoSEQ multiplex PCR; TCRdb keeps in-frame clones, though not all of them. The sample has 900,000 to 1,200,000 clones, more than 75% seen once.

The sequencing sample was made of memory CD4+ T cells from PBMCs. Subset specified: CD45RA-negative fraction. The source of this sequence is a man younger than 35 in good health. Some clones in this sample may be carry-over from other donors' samples. The chain joins TRBV11-2 to TRBJ1-3, with D perhaps TRBD1 (5 bases). CDR3 coding DNA: TGTGCCAGCAGATCTACGGGGGGGTTAGGAACCATATATTTT. This sequence encodes CASRSTGGLGTIYF.